This TCR beta chain is from a study of OX40 agonist ivuxolimab in advanced cancers. On the study more broadly: Every 2 weeks, ivuxolimab was infused into the patients intravenously at between 0.01 and 10 mg/kg. Dose-escalation patients had hepatocellular carcinoma, melanoma, renal cell or head and neck cancer. People who had prior anti-PD-1, anti-PD-L1 or anti-CTLA-4 therapy could take part, and about 40% had some.

Sequenced by immunoSEQ multiplex PCR; TCRdb stores in-frame clones only, minus some. The sample consists of over 45,000 clones, about four fifths of them appearing once. This clone was seen more than once but under ten times. The CDR3 runs 16 residues. Germline V gene data show CDR1 as MNHEY and CDR2 as SVGAGI. The ends lost 3 bases at V and 8 bases at J; junction bases unmatched: 15. The sample in question was CD4+ or CD8+ T cells sorted from blood, obtained in a trial of the OX40 agonist ivuxolimab. V is TRBV6-5 and J is TRBJ1-2, with TRBD1 identical over 7 bases. The sequence was collected from an adult with an advanced solid tumor such as melanoma, head and neck, liver or kidney cancer. CDR3 coding DNA: TGTGCCAGCAGTTATGGGCCGAGGACAGGAGTTGAGGGCTACACCTTC. It translates to CASSYGPRTGVEGYTF.